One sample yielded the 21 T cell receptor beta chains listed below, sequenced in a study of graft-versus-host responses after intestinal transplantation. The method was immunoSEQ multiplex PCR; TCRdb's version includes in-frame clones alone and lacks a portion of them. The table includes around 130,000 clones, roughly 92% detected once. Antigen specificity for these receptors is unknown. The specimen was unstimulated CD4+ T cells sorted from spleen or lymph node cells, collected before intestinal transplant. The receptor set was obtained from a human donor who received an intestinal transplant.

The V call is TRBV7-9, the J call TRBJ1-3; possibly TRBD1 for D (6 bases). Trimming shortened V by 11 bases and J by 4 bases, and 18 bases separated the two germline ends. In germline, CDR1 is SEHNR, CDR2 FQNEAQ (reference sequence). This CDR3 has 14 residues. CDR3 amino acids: CASRTGGEGNTIYF. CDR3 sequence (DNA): TGTGCCTCCCGAACTGGGGGCGAGGGAAACACCATATATTTT.

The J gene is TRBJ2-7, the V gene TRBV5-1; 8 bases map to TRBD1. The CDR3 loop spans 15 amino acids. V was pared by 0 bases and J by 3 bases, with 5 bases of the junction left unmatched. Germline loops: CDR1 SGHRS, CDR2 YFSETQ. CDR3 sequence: CASSLAAGQDYEQYF. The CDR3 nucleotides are TGCGCCAGCAGCTTGGCCGCGGGACAGGACTACGAGCAGTACTTC.

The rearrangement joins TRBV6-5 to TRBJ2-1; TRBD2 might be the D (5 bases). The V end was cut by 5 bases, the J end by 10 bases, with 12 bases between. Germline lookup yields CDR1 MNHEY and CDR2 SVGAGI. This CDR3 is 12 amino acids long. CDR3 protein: CASSPSTGEQFF. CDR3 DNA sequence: TGTGCCAGCAGTCCCTCAACGGGGGAGCAGTTCTTC.

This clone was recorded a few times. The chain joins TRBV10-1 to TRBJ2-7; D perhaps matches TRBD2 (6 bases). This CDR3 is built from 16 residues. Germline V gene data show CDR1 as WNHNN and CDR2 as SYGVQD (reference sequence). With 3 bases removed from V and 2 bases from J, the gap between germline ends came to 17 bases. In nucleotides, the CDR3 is TGCGCCAGCAGTGAAGGCCCAACTAGCTTGGCCTACGAGCAGTACTTC. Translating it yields CASSEGPTSLAYEQYF.

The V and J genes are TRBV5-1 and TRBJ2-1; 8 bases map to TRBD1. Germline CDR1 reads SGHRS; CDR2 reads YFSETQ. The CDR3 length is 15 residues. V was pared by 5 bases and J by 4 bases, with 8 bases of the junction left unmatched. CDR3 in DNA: TGCGCCAGCAGATTGTGGGGACAGGAGTACAATGAGCAGTTCTTC. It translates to CASRLWGQEYNEQFF.

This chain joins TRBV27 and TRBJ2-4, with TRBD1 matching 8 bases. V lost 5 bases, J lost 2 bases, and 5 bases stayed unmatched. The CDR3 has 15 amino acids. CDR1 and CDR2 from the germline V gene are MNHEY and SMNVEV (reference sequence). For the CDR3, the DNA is TGTGCCAGCAGTGAAAACAGGGGGTCCAAAAACATTCAGTACTTC. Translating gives CASSENRGSKNIQYF.

The CDR3 DNA follows: TGCGCCAGCAGCCAGGCTAGCGGGGGTCGGGAGACCCAGTACTTC. Encoded protein: CASSQASGGRETQYF. This chain links TRBV4-1 with TRBJ2-5; 10 bases fit TRBD2. The V gene end was trimmed by 3 bases and the J gene end by 5 bases; junction bases not matched to a gene: 6. Germline assignment: CDR1 MGHRA and CDR2 YSYEKL. The CDR3 totals 15 residues.

The CDR3 bases are TGTGCCAGCAGTGTCGTAGCGGGGGGATCCTATAGCACAGATACGCAGTATTTT. Translated, it gives CASSVVAGGSYSTDTQYF. This chain joins TRBV6-1 and TRBJ2-3; TRBD2 aligns across 10 bases. The CDR3 sequence is 18 residues long. Germline V CDR1 and CDR2: MNHNS, SASEGT. V lost 4 bases to trimming and J lost 0 bases; unmatched junction nucleotides: 10.

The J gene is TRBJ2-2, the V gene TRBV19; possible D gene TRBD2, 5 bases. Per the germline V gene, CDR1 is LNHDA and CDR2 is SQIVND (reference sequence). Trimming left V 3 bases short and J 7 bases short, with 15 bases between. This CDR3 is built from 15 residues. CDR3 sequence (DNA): TGTGCCAGTAGTATCGCCACTAGATTCGGCGGGGAGCTGTTTTTT. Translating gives CASSIATRFGGELFF.

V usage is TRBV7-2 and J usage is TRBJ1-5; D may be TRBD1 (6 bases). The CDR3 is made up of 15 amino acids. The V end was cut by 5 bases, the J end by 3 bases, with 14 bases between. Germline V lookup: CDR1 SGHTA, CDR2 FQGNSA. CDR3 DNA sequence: TGTGCCAGCAGCCCGCCGGGGACACTCAATCAGCCCCAGCATTTT. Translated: CASSPPGTLNQPQHF.

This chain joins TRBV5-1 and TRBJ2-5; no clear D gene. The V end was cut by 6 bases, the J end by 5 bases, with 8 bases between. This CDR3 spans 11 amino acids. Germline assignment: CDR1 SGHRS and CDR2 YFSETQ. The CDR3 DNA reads TGCGCCAGCAAGTCTATTGAGACCCAGTACTTC. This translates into CASKSIETQYF.

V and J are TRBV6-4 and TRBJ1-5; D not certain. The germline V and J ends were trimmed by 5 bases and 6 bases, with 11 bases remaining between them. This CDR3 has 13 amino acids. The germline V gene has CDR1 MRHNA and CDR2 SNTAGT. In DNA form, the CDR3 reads TGTGCCAGCAGTCTTAACAACGGTCAGCCCCAGCATTTT. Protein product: CASSLNNGQPQHF.

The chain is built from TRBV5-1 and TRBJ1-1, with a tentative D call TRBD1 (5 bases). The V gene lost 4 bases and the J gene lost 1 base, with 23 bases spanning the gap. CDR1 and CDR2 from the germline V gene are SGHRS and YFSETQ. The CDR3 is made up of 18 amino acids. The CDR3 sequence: CASSPNPVEDTENTEAFF. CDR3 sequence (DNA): TGCGCCAGCAGCCCCAACCCGGTGGAGGACACTGAGAACACTGAAGCTTTCTTT.

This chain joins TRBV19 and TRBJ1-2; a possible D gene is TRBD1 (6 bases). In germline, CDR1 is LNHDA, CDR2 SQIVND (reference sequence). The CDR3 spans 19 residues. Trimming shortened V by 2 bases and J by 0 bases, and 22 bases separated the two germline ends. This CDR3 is CASSIRAPRTGTTNYGYTF. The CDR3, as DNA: TGTGCCAGTAGTATAAGGGCCCCCCGTACAGGGACAACTAACTATGGCTACACCTTC.

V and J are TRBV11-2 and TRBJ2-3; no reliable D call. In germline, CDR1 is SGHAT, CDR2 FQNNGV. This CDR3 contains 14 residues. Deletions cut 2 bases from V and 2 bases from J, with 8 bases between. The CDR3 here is CASSLLGYTDTQYF. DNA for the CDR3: TGTGCCAGCAGCTTACTAGGCTACACAGATACGCAGTATTTT.

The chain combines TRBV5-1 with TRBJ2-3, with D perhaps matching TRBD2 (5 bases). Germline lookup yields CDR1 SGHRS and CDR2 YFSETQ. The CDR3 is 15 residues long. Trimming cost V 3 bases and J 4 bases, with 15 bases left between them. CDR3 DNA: TGCGCCAGCAGCTCGTCGGGAATCCGCCCAGATACGCAGTATTTT. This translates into CASSSSGIRPDTQYF.

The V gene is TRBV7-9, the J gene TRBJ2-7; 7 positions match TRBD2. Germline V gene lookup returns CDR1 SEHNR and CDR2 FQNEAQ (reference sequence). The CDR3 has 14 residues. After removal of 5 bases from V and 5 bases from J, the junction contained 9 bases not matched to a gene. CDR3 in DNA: TGTGCCAGCAGCCTAGACGGGGGGTCCCACGAGCAGTACTTC. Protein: CASSLDGGSHEQYF.

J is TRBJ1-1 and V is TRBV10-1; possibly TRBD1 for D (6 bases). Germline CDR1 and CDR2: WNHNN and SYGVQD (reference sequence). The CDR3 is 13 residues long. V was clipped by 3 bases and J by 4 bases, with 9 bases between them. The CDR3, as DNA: TGCGCCAGCAGTGATGCGACAGGCACTGAAGCTTTCTTT. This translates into CASSDATGTEAFF.

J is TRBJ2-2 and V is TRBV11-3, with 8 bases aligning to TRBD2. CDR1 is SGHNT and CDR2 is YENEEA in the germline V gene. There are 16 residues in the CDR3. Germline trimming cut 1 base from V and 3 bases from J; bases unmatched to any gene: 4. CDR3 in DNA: TGTGCCAGCAGCTTAGTCCCGGGGGGGGACACCGGGGAGCTGTTTTTT. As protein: CASSLVPGGDTGELFF.

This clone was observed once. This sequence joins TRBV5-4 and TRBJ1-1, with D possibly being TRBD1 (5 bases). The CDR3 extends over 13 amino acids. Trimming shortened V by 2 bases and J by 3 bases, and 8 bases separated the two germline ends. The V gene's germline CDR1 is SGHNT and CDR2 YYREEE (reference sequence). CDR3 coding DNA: TGTGCCAGCAGCTTCCGCAGGGACACTGAAGCTTTCTTT. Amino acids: CASSFRRDTEAFF. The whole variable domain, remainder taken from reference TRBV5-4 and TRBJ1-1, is ETGVTQSPTHLIKTRGQQVTLRCSSQSGHNTVSWYQQALGQGPQFIFQYYREEENGRGNFPPRFSGLQFPNYSSELNVNALELDDSALYLCASSFRRDTEAFFGQGTRLTVV.

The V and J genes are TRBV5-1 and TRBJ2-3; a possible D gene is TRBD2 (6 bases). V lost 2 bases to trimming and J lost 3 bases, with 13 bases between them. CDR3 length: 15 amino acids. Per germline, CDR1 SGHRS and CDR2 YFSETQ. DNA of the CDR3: TGCGCCAGCAGCTTATTCCAGGGAGGAACAGATACGCAGTATTTT. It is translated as CASSLFQGGTDTQYF.